This entry concerns a single T cell receptor beta chain. This sample was taken from a study of T cell responses to AZD1222 COVID-19 vaccine. There are 13 residues in the CDR3. V was cut by 2 bases and J by 5 bases, with 8 bases left in between. Per germline, CDR1 SGHTA and CDR2 FQGTGA. Assay used: immunoSEQ multiplex PCR; TCRdb lists only in-frame clones, some missing. The top ten clones hold approximately 4% of a sample with 150,000 or so clones, about 91% of them seen once. Sequenced here: peripheral blood, sampled on day 0 of AZD1222 vaccination. The chain links TRBV7-3 to TRBJ2-3; D not resolved. This receptor was obtained from an adult in good health. In DNA form, the CDR3 reads TGTGCCAGCAGCTTACGCCCACAAGATACGCAGTATTTT. Translated: CASSLRPQDTQYF.